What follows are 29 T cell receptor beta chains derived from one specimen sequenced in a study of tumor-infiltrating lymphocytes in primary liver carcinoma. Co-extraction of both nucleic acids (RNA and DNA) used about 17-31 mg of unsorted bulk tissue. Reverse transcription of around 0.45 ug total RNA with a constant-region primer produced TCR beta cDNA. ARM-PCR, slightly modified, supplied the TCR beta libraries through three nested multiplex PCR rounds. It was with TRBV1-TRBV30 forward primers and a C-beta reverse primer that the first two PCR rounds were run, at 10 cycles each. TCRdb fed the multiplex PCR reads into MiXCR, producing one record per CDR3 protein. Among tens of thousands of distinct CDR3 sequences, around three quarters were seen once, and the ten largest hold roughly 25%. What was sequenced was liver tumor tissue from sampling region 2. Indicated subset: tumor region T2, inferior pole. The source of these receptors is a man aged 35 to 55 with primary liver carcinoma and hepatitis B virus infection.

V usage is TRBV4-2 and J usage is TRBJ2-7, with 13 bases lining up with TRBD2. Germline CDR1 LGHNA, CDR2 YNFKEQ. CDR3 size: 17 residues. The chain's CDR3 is CDTAGLAGAYKSYEQYF. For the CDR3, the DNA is TGTGACACTGCTGGACTAGCGGGAGCTTATAAGTCCTACGAGCAGTACTTC.

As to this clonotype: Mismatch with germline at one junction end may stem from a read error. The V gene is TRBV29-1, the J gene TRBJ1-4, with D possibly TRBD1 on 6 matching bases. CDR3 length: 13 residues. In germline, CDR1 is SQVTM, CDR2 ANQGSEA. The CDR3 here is CSVDQGKGEKLLF. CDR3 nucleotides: TGCAGCGTCGATCAGGGGAAGGGTGAAAAACTGCTTTTT.

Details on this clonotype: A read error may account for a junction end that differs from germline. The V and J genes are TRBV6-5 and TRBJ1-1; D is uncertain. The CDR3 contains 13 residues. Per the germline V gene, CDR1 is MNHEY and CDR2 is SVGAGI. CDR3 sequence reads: CAISYSHKSEALF. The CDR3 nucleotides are TGTGCCATCAGCTACTCACACAAGAGTGAAGCTTTGTTT.

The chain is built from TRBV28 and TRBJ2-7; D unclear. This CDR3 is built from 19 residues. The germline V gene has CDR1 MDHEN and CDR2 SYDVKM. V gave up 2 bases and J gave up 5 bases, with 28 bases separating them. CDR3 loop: CASSLPPATCGYLSNEQYF. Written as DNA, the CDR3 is TGTGCCAGCAGTTTACCCCCCGCGACTTGCGGATATCTTAGCAACGAGCAGTACTTC.

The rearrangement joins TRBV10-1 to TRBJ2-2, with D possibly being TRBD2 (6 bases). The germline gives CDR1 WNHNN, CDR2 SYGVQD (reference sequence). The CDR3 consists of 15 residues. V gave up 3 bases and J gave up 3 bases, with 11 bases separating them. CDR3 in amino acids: CASSEGGMDTGELFF. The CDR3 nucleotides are TGCGCCAGCAGTGAAGGCGGGATGGACACCGGGGAGCTGTTTTTT.

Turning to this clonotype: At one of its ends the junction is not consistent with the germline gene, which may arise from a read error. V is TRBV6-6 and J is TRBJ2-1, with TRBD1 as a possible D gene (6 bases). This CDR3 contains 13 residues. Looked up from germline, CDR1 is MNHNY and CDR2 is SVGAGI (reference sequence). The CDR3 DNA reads TGTGTCGGGAAGGGGGACATCGGCGTTGAGCACTTCTTC. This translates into CVGKGDIGVEHFF.

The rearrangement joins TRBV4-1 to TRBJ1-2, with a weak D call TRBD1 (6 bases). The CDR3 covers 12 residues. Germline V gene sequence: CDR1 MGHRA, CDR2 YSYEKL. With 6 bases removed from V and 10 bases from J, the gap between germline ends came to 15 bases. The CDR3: CASSQMTGDYTF. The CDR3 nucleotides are TGCGCCAGCAGTCAGATGACAGGAGACTACACCTTC.

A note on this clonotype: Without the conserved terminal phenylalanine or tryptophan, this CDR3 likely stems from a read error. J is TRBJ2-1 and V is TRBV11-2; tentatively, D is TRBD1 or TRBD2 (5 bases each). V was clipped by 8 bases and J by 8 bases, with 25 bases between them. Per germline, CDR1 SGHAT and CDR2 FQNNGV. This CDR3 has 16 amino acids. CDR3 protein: CASYQRWTPLGDEQFL. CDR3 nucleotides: TGTGCCAGCTACCAGCGGTGGACTCCCCTAGGGGATGAGCAGTTCTTA.

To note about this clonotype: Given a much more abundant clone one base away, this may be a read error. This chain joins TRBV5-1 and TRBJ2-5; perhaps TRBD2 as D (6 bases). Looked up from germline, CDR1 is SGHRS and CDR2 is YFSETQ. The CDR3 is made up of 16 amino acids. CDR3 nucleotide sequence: TGCGTCAGCAGCCTAGGTATAGCGGTCCAGCAAGAGACCCAGTACTTC. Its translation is CVSSLGIAVQQETQYF.

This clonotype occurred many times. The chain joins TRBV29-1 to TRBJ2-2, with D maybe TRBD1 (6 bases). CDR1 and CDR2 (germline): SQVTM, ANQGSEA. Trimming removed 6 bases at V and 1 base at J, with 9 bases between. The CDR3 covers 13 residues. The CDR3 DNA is TGCAGCGTGAAAGGGGGGAACACCGGGGAGCTGTTTTTT. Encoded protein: CSVKGGNTGELFF.

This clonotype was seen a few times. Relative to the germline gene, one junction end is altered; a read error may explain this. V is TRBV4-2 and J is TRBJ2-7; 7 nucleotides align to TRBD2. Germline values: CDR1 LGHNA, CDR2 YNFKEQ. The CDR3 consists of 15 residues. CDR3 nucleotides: TGTGCCAGCAGCGTTCAGCGGGACTGGAGATACGAACAGTACTTC. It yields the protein CASSVQRDWRYEQYF.

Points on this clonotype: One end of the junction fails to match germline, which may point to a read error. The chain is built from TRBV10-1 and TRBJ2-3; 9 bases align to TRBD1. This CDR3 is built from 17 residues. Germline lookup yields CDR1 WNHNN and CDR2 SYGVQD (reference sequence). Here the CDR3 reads CASNECPVGQGSDTQYF. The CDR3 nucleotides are TGCGCAAGCAATGAATGCCCGGTGGGACAGGGATCAGATACGCAGTATTTT.

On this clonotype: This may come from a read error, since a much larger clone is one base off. For the CDR3, the DNA is TGTGCCATCAGTGAGGGGGTAGCGGGAGGAAATGGGCAGTTCTTC. It codes for CAISEGVAGGNGQFF. This chain uses TRBV10-3 with TRBJ2-1; 10 bases fit TRBD2. The CDR3 consists of 15 residues. Per the germline V gene, CDR1 is ENHRY and CDR2 is SYGVKD.

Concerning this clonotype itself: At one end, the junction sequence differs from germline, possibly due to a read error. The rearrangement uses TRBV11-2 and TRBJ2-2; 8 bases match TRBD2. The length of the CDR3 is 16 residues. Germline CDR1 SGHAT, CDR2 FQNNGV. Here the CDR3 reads CARSFTGGVGTRELLF. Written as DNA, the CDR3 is TGTGCCAGAAGCTTCACGGGGGGGGTAGGGACCAGGGAGCTGTTGTTT. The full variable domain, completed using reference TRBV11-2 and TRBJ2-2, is EAGVAQSPRYKIIEKRQSVAFWCNPISGHATLYWYQQILGQGPKLLIQFQNNGVVDDSQLPKDRFSAERLKGVDSTLKIQPAKLEDSAVYLCARSFTGGVGTRELLFGEGSRLTVL.

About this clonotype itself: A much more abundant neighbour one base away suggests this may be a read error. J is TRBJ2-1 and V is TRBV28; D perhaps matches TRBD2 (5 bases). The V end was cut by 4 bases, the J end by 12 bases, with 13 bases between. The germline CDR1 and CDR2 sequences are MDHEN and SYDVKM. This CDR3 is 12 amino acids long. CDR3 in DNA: TGTGCCAGCAGTTCAGCGGTTTCGGCGCAGTTCTTC. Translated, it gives CASSSAVSAQFF.

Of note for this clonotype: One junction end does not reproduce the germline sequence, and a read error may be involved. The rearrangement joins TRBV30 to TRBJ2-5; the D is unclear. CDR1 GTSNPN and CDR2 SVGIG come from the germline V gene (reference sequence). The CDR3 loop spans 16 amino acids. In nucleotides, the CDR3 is TGTGCCTGGAGTGGCCCCCCCCTGCCAGACCAAGCGACCCGGTACTTC. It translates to CAWSGPPLPDQATRYF.

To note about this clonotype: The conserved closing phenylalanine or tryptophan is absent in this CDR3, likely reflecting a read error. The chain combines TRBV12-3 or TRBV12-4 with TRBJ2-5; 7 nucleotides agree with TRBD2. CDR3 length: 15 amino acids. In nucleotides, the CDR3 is TGTGCCAGCAGCTCAGCAGGGAGGGGTCAAGAGACTCAGTACATC. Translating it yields CASSSAGRGQETQYI.

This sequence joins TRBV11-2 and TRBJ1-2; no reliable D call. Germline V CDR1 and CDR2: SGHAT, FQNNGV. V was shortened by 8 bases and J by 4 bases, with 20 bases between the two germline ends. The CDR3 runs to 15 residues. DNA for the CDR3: TGTGCCAGCTTAGGTGGTCCAGATACCCTCTATGGCTACACCTTC. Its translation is CASLGGPDTLYGYTF.

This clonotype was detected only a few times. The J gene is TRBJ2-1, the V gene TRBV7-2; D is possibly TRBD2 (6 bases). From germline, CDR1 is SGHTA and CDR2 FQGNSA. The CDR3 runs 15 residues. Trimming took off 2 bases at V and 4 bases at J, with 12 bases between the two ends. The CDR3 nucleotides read TGTGCCAGCAGCTTATATTCTAGCGAATACAATGAGCAGTTCTTC. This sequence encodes CASSLYSSEYNEQFF.

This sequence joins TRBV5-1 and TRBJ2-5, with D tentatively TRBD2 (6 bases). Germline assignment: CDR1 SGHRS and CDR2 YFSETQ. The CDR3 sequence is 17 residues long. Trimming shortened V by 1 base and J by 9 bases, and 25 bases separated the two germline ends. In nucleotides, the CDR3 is TGCGCCAGCAGCTTGAGGCCCTTTGGAGGAGTTGGGGAGGCCCAGTACTTC. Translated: CASSLRPFGGVGEAQYF.

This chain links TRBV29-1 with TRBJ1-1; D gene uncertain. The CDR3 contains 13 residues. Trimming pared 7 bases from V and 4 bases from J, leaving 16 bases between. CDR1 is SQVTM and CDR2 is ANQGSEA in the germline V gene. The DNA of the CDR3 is TGCAGCGCATCGGGTGCGAGGAGCACTGAAGCTTTCTTT. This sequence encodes CSASGARSTEAFF.

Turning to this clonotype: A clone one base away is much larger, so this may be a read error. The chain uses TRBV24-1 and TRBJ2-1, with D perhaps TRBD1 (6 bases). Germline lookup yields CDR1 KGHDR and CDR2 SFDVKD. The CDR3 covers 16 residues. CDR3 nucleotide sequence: TGTGCCATCAGTGATTGGACAGAAGGGGCCAAGGGTGAGCAGTTCTTC. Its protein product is CAISDWTEGAKGEQFF.

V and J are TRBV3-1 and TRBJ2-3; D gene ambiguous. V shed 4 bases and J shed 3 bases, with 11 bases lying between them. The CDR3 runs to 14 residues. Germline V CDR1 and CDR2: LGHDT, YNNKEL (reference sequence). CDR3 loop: CASSPSTVTDTQYF. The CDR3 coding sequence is TGTGCCAGCAGCCCCTCGACGGTGACAGATACGCAGTATTTT.

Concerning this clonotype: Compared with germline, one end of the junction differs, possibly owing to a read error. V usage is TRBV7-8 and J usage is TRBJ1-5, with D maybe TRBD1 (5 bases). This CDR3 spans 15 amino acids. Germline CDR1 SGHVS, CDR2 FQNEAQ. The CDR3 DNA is TGTGCCAGCAGCTTAACTGCGGGGGGGATTCAGCTCCAGCATTTT. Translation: CASSLTAGGIQLQHF.

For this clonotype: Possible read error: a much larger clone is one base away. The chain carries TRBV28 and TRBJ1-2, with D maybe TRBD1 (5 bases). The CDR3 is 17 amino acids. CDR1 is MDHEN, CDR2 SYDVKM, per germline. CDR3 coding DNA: TGTGCCAGCAGTTTAGGGGGGGGAACCGCCGCTAACTATGGCTACAACTTC. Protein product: CASSLGGGTAANYGYNF.

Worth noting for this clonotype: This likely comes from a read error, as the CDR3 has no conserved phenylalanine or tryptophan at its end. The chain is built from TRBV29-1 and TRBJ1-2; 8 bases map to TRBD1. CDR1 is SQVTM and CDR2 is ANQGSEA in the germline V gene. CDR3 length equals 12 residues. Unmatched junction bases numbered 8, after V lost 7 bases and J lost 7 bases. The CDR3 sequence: CSASDRDVGYTV. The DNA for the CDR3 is TGCAGCGCTTCGGACAGGGACGTTGGCTACACCGTC.

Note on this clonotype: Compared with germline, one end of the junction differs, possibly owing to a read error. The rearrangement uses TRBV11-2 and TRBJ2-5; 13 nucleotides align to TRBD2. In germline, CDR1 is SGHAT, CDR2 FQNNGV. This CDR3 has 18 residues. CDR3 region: CASSLGPSGLAGSETQNF. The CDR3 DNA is TGTGCCAGCAGCTTAGGACCGTCGGGACTAGCGGGAAGTGAGACCCAGAACTTC.

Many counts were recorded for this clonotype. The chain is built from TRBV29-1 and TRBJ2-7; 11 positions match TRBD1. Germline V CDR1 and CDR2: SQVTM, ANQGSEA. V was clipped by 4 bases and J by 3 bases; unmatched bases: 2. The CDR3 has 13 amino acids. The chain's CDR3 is CSVGGQGGYEQYF. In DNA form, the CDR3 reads TGCAGCGTTGGGGGACAGGGGGGCTACGAGCAGTACTTC.

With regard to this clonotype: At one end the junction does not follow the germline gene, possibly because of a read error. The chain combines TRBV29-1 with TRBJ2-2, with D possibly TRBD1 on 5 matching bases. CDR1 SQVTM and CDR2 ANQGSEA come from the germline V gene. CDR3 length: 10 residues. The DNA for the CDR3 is TGTAGCATGGGGCATGGGGAGCTGTTTTTT. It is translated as CSMGHGELFF.